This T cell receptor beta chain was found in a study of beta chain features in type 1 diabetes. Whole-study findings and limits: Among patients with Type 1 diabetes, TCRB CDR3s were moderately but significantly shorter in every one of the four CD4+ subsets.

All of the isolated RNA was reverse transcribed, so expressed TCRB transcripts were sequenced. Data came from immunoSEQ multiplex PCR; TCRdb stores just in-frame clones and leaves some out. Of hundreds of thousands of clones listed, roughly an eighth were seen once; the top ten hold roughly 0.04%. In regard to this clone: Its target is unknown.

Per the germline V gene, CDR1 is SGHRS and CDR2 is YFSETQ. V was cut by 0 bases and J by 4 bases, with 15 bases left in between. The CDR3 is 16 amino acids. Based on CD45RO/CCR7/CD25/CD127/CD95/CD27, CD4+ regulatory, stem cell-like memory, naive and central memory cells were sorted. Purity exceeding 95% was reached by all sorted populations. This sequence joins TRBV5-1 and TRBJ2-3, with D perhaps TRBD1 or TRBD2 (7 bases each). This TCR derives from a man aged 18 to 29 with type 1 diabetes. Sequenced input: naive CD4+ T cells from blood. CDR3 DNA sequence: TGCGCCAGCAGCTTGGCCTCGACAGGGAGGGCAGATACGCAGTATTTT. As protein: CASSLASTGRADTQYF.